In this sample, the clone carrying this T cell receptor beta chain turned up a few times. V lost 6 bases and J 4 bases, leaving 21 bases between the germline ends. The CDR3 is 16 amino acids. Germline CDR1 reads SGHAT; CDR2 reads FQNNGV. From RNA, the CDR3 regions of TCR beta chains were amplified and sequenced. The library came from an HTBI-primed first-round RT-PCR and a second-round multiplex PCR. One entry per CDR3 protein, called by TCRdb with MiXCR from the multiplex PCR reads. The top ten hold approximately 7% of the sample, which has fewer than 650,000 distinct CDR3 sequences, 22% seen once. The sample originates from a study of Graves' ophthalmopathy and Graves' hyperthyroidism.

The specimen was peripheral blood. V and J are TRBV11-2 and TRBJ1-2, with D possibly TRBD1 on 5 matching bases. This sequence originates from a woman aged 18-35 years with stable Graves' hyperthyroidism. Some clones in this sample may be carry-over from other donors' samples. The CDR3 region is CASRSLSGAGGYGYTF. The DNA for the CDR3 is TGTGCCAGCAGATCATTAAGTGGGGCCGGGGGCTATGGCTACACCTTC.